This record looks at one T cell receptor (beta chain) sequence and its context. V was pared by 3 bases and J by 4 bases, with 10 bases between. The CDR3 covers 13 residues. Germline values: CDR1 SGHTA, CDR2 FQGNSA. Original methodology: The authors estimated nucleated cell counts from reference gene primer amplification. Method: immunoSEQ multiplex PCR; TCRdb's copy keeps in-frame clones and lacks some. Clone size and V and J calls were adopted from that table, with D and trimming inferred from the DNA. Of over 110,000 clones listed, approximately 88% are singletons. The sample comes from a study of blood T cell repertoires in COVID-19. Background on the study: The study drew acute and convalescent COVID-19 samples from the United States, Italy and Spain. PBMCs, B-cell-depleted T cells, or T cells were the source of the cDNA or gDNA that made up the material.

Material for sequencing was peripheral blood. This sequence joins TRBV7-2 and TRBJ2-7; D is ambiguous. The receptor comes from a human donor in a cohort sampled during active COVID-19. CDR3 residues: CASSLARKYEQYF. As DNA, the CDR3 is TGTGCCAGCAGCTTGGCCAGGAAGTACGAGCAGTACTTC.